The clone carrying this TCR beta chain was recorded at least ten times. Its antigen is not identified. The entry originates in a study of breast tumors, draining lymph nodes, adjacent tissues. The study's findings and limits: Tumor TCR diversity was below lymph nodes but above nontumor tissue. Tumor and nontumor repertoires were significantly more similar in luminal-like than in basal-like breast cancer. That most tumor T cells come from lymph nodes remained unproven.

Samples came from axillary lymph nodes draining the breast cancer. Each CDR3 protein gets one entry after TCRdb re-called the multiplex PCR reads with MiXCR. Altogether approximately 140,000 distinct CDR3 sequences are present, 32% being singletons, with the ten largest covering around 2.3%. The specimen sequenced was axillary lymph node tissue. The TCR was taken from a female donor with breast cancer. Some clones in this sample may be carry-over from other donors' samples.

The CDR3 DNA is TGTGCCTGGAGTCGGGGGGCTAGCCATAGCAATCAGCCCCAGCATTTT. It yields the protein CAWSRGASHSNQPQHF. The chain joins TRBV30 to TRBJ1-5; TRBD1 is a possible D gene (6 bases). The CDR3 has 16 amino acids. Germline V gene data show CDR1 as GTSNPN and CDR2 as SVGIG (reference sequence). Trimming removed 2 bases from V and 0 bases from J, with 14 bases in between.